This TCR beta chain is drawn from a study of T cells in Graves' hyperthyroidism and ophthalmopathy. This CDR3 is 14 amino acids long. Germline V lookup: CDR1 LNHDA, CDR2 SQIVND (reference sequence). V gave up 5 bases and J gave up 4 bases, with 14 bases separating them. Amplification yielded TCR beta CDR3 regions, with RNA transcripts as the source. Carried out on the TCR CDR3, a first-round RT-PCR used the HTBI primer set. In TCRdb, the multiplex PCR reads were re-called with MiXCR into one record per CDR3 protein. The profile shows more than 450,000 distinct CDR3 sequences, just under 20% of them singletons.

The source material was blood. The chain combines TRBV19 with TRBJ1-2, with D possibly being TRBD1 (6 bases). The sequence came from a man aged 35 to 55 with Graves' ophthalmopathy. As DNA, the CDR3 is TGTGCCAGTAGTTCCAGACAGGCCTTCTATGGCTACACCTTC. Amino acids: CASSSRQAFYGYTF.